This T cell receptor (beta chain) was sequenced during a study of human T cells and chemical hapten exposure. Whole-study context: Patch tests containing 0.01% DPC, applied to the upper back, were read at 6 days.

This CDR3 comprises 9 residues. TCRdb ran MiXCR on the RACE reads and lists one entry per CDR3 protein. The table has about 82,000 distinct CDR3 sequences, 13% seen once. The sample's time point: patch test 3, about 24 weeks after DPC sensitization. Described treatment: therapeutic diphenylcyclopropenone sensitization with weekly scalp DPC. The chain uses TRBV21-1 and TRBJ2-5. TRBV21-1 is a pseudogene. This sample comprised whole blood, obtained in connection with sensitization to the hapten diphenylcyclopropenone (DPC). The clonotype originates from a woman between 50 and 59 years old with alopecia areata. Some clones in this sample may be carry-over from other donors' samples. CDR3 DNA sequence: TGTGCCAGTCCGGAGACCCAGTACTTC. It codes for CASPETQYF.